The rows below give T cell receptor beta chains drawn from one sample of a study of cytotoxic CD8 clonotypes in ibrutinib-treated CLL. Only in-frame clones appear in the TCRdb table, and some are missing; sequencing was by immunoSEQ multiplex PCR. The sample carries some 100,000 clones, 55% to 75% recorded once. This specimen consisted of PBMCs, obtained after 24 months of ibrutinib treatment. The source of these receptors is a human donor with chronic lymphocytic leukemia. The CDR3 runs from the conserved cysteine through the conserved F or W. The D gene is left open where the match is weak. Size values are once, few and many counts, or a class for expanded clones, and some rows have none.

j_call clone_size d_call v_call cdr3_nt cdr3_aa
TRBJ1-1 few NA TRBV7-2 TGTGCCAGCAGCCCTCGGACAGCTTGGAACACTGAAGCTTTCTTT CASSPRTAWNTEAFF
TRBJ2-5 NA NA TRBV9 TGTGCCAGCAGCGTAGGGAACAGGGCCCAAGAGACCCAGTACTTC CASSVGNRAQETQYF
TRBJ2-7 NA NA TRBV5-4 TGTGCCAGCAGCTTGGCCGGAAGGGACGAGCAGTACTTC CASSLAGRDEQYF
TRBJ2-5 NA NA TRBV27 TGTGCCAGCAGTTTCGCTGGGGGGCGCGGGGAGACCCAGTACTTC CASSFAGGRGETQYF
TRBJ1-3 few NA TRBV2 TGTGCCAGCAGTGAGTCTGGAAACACCATATATTTT CASSESGNTIYF
TRBJ2-7 NA NA TRBV13 TGTGCCAGCAGCCTACGACGGACCTCCTACGAGCAGTACTTC CASSLRRTSYEQYF
TRBJ1-2 few NA TRBV11-3 TGTGCCAGCAGCTTAGAACGGCCCAGGGATGAAGGGGGCTACACCTTC CASSLERPRDEGGYTF
TRBJ2-2 NA NA TRBV7-3 TGTGCCAGCAGCGATCAAGCAGGGATCAGGGAGCTGTTTTTT CASSDQAGIRELFF
TRBJ2-5 NA NA TRBV6-6 TGTGCCAGCAGCCTACTAGTCCAAGAGACCCAGTACTTC CASSLLVQETQYF
TRBJ1-6 few TRBD1 TRBV30 TGTGCCTGGACCCCTAGGACAGGGGGGAATTCACCCCTCCACTTT CAWTPRTGGNSPLHF
TRBJ2-7 NA TRBD2 TRBV5-1 TGCGCCAGCAGCGGGGGGGACGGCCGCTACGAGCAGTACTTC CASSGGDGRYEQYF
TRBJ2-7 few TRBD2 TRBV5-4 TGTGCCAGCAGCTCGGTAGCGGGGTTAGGATCCTACGAGCAGTACTTC CASSSVAGLGSYEQYF
TRBJ2-7 NA NA TRBV7-2 TGTGCCAGCAGCTTAGCGGGACCGCTGTACGAGCAGTACTTC CASSLAGPLYEQYF
TRBJ2-1 NA NA TRBV7-2 TGTGCCAGCAGCTTAGACGGGGAAAATGAGCAGTTCTTC CASSLDGENEQFF
TRBJ2-6 NA TRBD1 TRBV19 TGTGCCAGTAGTATCGGGCGGCAGGGGGCTGGGGCCAACGTCCTGACTTTC CASSIGRQGAGANVLTF
TRBJ2-5 NA NA TRBV6-5 TGTGCCAGCAGTTACTCGGGCGGGCTGAGGGAGACCCAGTACTTC CASSYSGGLRETQYF
TRBJ1-6 NA TRBD1 TRBV5-1 TGCGCCAGCAGCTTTCAGACAGGGTTATACGGGGATTCACCCCTCCACTTT CASSFQTGLYGDSPLHF
TRBJ2-7 NA NA TRBV30 TGTGCCTGGAGTGCTTCGGGGCCCTACGAGCAGTACTTC CAWSASGPYEQYF
TRBJ1-3 NA NA TRBV30 TGTGCCTGGAGTGTCCTCGGGGGCTCGGCCATATATTTT CAWSVLGGSAIYF
TRBJ2-7 few NA TRBV7-8 TGTGCCAGCACCGACTTACGGGGGTACGAGCAGTACTTC CASTDLRGYEQYF
TRBJ2-7 NA NA TRBV6-5 TGTGCCAGCAGTTACGGACGCGAGCAGTACTTC CASSYGREQYF
TRBJ1-1 few NA TRBV10-1 TGCGCCAGCAGCTCAAGGGGCATGGAGGACTTCTTT CASSSRGMEDFF
TRBJ1-1 NA NA TRBV11-3 TGTGCCAGCAGCTTACGGGATGAAGCTTTCTTT CASSLRDEAFF
TRBJ2-3 NA NA TRBV29-1 TGCAGCCACCAGCGAGGGACCCTATCCACAGATACGCAGTATTTT CSHQRGTLSTDTQYF
TRBJ1-6 few NA TRBV6-5 TGTGCCAGCAGTTTTACGACGAATTCACCCCTCCACTTT CASSFTTNSPLHF
TRBJ2-5 NA NA TRBV11-1 TGTGCCAGCAGCTTCTCCGTGTACCAAGAGACCCAGTACTTC CASSFSVYQETQYF
TRBJ1-1 NA NA TRBV30 TGTGCCTGGAGCCGGATTGCCGTGGGAAACACTGAAGCTTTCTTT CAWSRIAVGNTEAFF
TRBJ1-1 many NA TRBV5-6 TGTGCCAGCAGCTTTCTCGGGAGGGGGAACACTGAAGCTTTCTTT CASSFLGRGNTEAFF
TRBJ2-2 NA NA TRBV7-2 TGTGCCAGCAGCGTAATGCCCGGGGGCACAAACACCGGGGAGCTGTTTTTT CASSVMPGGTNTGELFF
TRBJ2-2 NA TRBD1 TRBV5-4 TGTGCCAGCGGGCAAGGGGGCCGGGACACCGGGGAGCTGTTTTTT CASGQGGRDTGELFF
TRBJ1-6 NA NA TRBV15 TGTGCCACCAGCAGAGGTACAGCCCCTTCACCCCTCCACTTT CATSRGTAPSPLHF
TRBJ2-1 NA NA TRBV27 TGTGCCAGCAGTTCCGGGCCGGAGGGCTTGCATGAGCAGTTCTTC CASSSGPEGLHEQFF
TRBJ1-6 few NA TRBV30 TGTGCCTGGAGTGTACTGACAGGCTATAATTCACCCCTCCACTTT CAWSVLTGYNSPLHF
TRBJ1-3 NA NA TRBV29-1 TGCAGCGTTCAAGGGGGGGCCGGAGACTCTGGAAACACCATATATTTT CSVQGGAGDSGNTIYF
TRBJ1-1 NA NA TRBV5-1 TGCGCCAGCAGCCCTACACTGCCGGACAGAAAGGGCACTGAAGCTTTCTTT CASSPTLPDRKGTEAFF
TRBJ2-2 once NA TRBV7-3 TGTGCCAGCAGCTCCGACCGATTCGGGGAGCTGTTTTTT CASSSDRFGELFF
TRBJ2-5 NA NA TRBV27 TGTGCCAGCAGAAAAGGAGGAGGGGGGCAAGAGACCCAGTACTTC CASRKGGGGQETQYF
TRBJ1-6 NA TRBD1 TRBV10-1 TGCGCCAGCGGGACAGTGGATTCACCCCTCCACTTT CASGTVDSPLHF
TRBJ1-1 NA TRBD1 TRBV7-9 TGTGCCAGCAGCCCAGGGGACAGAAAGAACACTGAAGCTTTCTTT CASSPGDRKNTEAFF
TRBJ1-2 NA NA TRBV29-1 TGCAGCGTTGAAGATCCAGGGATCTATGGCTACACCTTC CSVEDPGIYGYTF
TRBJ2-1 NA NA TRBV30 TGTGCCTGGAGCCTCCCCTCGGGCCCGAAGGCCTACAATGAGCAGTTCTTC CAWSLPSGPKAYNEQFF
TRBJ2-7 many NA TRBV7-9 TGTGCCAGCAGCCGCGACAAGACCTACGAGCAGTACTTC CASSRDKTYEQYF